This TCR beta chain emerged from a study of shared clonotypes between healthy human individuals. Using immunoSEQ multiplex PCR, the repertoire was profiled, and TCRdb retains in-frame clones only, with some absent. The data show 2,500,000 or so clones, 85% to 95% seen once. To note about this clone: Its antigen is as yet unknown.

Points from the study as a whole: A small donor pool kept down the genetic and exposure-history diversity that was represented. Richness estimates generally favored naive over memory subsets.

There are 16 residues in the CDR3. Germline CDR1 and CDR2: LGHNA and YNFKEQ. With 1 base clipped from V and 3 bases from J, the junction kept 3 bases outside the gene matches. The chain combines TRBV4-2 with TRBJ2-2, with 9 bases fitting TRBD2. The origin of this receptor is a man younger than 35 in good health. Sequencing was done on a sample of naive CD4+ T cells sorted from blood. Subset indicated: CD45RA+ positively selected. The CDR3 loop reads CASSQVAGVDTGELFF. CDR3 sequence (DNA): TGTGCCAGCAGCCAAGTAGCGGGGGTGGACACCGGGGAGCTGTTTTTT.